The T cell receptor (beta chain) under discussion was sequenced for a study of blood T cell repertoires in COVID-19. The overall study: Nucleic acid was either cDNA or gDNA, and it came from T cells, B-cell-depleted T cells, or PBMCs.

Everyone who took part was roughly 18 to 100 years old, and they came from 24 US areas. Participants were placed into cohorts based on the clinical history they reported. Sequencing was performed with immunoSEQ multiplex PCR; in TCRdb, only in-frame clones are kept and a portion is missing. The sample lists 300,000 or so clones, 90% occurring once. This clonotype was sampled from a man aged 60 to 69 who had recovered from COVID-19. Sequencing used PBMCs or T cells enriched from blood (not recorded which).

The CDR3 sequence: CASTRTGGPEAFF. CDR3 bases: TGCGCCAGCACGAGGACAGGGGGACCTGAAGCTTTCTTT. The gene calls are TRBV5-1 and TRBJ1-1, with 10 bases that match TRBD1. The CDR3 extends over 13 amino acids. V shed 6 bases and J 6 bases; nucleotides not matched to a gene: 5. CDR1 SGHRS and CDR2 YFSETQ come from the germline V gene.